This T cell receptor (beta chain) was profiled in a study of T cell changes during pregnancy in multiple sclerosis. Sequenced by immunoSEQ multiplex PCR; TCRdb stores in-frame clones only, minus some. The sample lists 60,000 to 75,000 clones; around 92% were seen once. With 4 bases clipped from V and 1 base from J, the junction kept 3 bases outside the gene matches. The CDR3 runs to 14 residues. Germline V gene data show CDR1 as LGHNA and CDR2 as YNFKEQ. This clone has only one observation. This material consisted of peripheral blood, taken in the second trimester of pregnancy. The sequence came from a female donor in good health, enrolled as a control in a pregnancy study. The chain is built from TRBV4-2 and TRBJ1-1; 7 bases are shared with TRBD1. The CDR3 nucleotides are TGTGCCAGCAGCCTAGGGGACAGGAACACTGAAGCTTTCTTT. Translating gives CASSLGDRNTEAFF.